The entry that follows covers one TCR beta chain sequence. The sample belongs to a study of T cell changes during pregnancy in multiple sclerosis. The CDR3 has 15 residues. V was pared by 4 bases and J by 7 bases, with 3 bases of the junction left unmatched. Per the germline V gene, CDR1 is SEHNR and CDR2 is FQNEAQ (reference sequence). Sequencing was performed with immunoSEQ multiplex PCR; in TCRdb, only in-frame clones are kept and a portion is missing. The sample holds about 43,000 clones; about 87% are singletons and the top ten take more than 4.5%. This TCR was sampled from a female donor in good health, enrolled as a control in a pregnancy study. Material: peripheral blood, obtained in the first trimester of pregnancy. This chain connects TRBV7-9 to TRBJ1-6, with 11 bases aligning to TRBD1. CDR3 protein: CASSSRTGGNSPLHF. As DNA, the CDR3 is TGTGCCAGCAGCTCCAGGACAGGGGGCAATTCACCCCTCCACTTT.